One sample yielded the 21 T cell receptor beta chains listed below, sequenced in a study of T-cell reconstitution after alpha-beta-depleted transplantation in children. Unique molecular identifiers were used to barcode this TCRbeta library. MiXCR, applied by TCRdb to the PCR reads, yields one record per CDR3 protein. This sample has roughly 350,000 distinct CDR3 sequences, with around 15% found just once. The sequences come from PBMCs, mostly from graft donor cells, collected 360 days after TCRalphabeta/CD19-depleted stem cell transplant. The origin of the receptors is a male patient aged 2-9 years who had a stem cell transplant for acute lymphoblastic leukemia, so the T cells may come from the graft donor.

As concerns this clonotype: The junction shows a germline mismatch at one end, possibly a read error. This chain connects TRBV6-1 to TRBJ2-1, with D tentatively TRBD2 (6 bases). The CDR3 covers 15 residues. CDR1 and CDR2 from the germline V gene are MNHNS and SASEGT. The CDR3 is CASIEAGSSYNEQFF. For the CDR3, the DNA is TGTGCCAGCATTGAAGCGGGCTCCTCCTACAATGAGCAGTTCTTC.

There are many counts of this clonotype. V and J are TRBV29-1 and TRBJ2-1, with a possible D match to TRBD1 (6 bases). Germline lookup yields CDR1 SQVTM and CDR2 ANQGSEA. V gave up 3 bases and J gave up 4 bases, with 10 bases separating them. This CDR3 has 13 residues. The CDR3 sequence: CSVDRGTYNEQFF. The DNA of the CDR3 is TGCAGCGTTGACAGGGGCACATACAATGAGCAGTTCTTC.

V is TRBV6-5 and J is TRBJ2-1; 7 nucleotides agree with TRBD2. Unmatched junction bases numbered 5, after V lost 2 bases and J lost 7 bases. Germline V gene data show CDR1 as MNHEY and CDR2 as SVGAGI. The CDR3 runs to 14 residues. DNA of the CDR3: TGTGCCAGCAGTTACGGCAGGGAGGGTAATGAGCAGTTCTTC. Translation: CASSYGREGNEQFF.

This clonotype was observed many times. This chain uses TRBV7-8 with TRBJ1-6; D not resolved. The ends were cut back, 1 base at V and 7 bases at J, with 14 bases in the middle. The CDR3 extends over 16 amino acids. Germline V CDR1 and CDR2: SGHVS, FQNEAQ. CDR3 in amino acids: CASSLVPGPPNSPLHF. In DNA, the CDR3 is TGTGCCAGCAGCTTAGTTCCTGGGCCGCCGAATTCACCCCTCCACTTT.

This CDR3 is CASSQSKAGPGKNIQYF. Written as DNA, the CDR3 is TGCGCCAGCAGTCAATCGAAGGCAGGACCGGGCAAAAACATTCAGTACTTC. The chain couples TRBV23-1 to TRBJ2-4; no reliable D call. TRBV23-1 is classed as an ORF, of uncertain function. Trimming shortened V by 0 bases and J by 3 bases, and 15 bases separated the two germline ends. The CDR3 extends over 17 amino acids.

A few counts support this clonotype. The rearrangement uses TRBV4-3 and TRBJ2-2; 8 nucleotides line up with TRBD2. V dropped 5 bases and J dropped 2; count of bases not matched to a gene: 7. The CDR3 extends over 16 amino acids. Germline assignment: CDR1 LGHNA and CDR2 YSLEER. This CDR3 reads CASSSRRGGNTGELFF. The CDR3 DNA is TGCGCCAGCAGCTCAAGACGGGGGGGCAACACCGGGGAGCTGTTTTTT.

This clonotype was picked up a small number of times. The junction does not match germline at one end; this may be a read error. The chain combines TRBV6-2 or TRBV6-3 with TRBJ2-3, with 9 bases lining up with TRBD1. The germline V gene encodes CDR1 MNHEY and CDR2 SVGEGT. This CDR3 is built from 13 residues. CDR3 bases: TGTGCCAGCAGTTACTCGATGGGGACAGGGCTCCATTTT. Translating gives CASSYSMGTGLHF.

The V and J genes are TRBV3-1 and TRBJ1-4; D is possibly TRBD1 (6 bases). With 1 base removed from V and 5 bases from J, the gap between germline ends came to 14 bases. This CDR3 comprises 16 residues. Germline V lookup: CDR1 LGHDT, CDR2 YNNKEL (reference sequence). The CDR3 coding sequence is TGTGCCAGCAGCCAAGGATCTGGGACATACAATGAAAAACTGTTTTTT. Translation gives CASSQGSGTYNEKLFF.

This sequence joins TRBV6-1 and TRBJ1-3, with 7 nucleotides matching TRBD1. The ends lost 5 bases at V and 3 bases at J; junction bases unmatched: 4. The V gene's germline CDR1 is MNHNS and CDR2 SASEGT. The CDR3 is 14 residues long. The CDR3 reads CASSQGGGGNTIYF. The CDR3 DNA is TGTGCCAGCAGTCAAGGGGGCGGTGGAAACACCATATATTTT.

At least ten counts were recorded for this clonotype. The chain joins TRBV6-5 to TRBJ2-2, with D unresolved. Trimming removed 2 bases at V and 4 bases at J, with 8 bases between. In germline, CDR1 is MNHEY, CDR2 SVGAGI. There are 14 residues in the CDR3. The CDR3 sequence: CASSYGPGTGELFF. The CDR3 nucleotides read TGTGCCAGCAGTTACGGTCCGGGCACCGGGGAGCTGTTTTTT.

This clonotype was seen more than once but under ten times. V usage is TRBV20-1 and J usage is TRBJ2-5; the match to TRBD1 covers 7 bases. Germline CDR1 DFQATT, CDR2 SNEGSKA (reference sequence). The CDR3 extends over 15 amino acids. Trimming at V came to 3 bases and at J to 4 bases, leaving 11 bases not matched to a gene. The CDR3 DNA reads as TGCAGTGCTAGTGCCCCATACAGGGGTGGAGAGACCCAGTACTTC. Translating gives CSASAPYRGGETQYF.

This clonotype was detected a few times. The CDR3 protein is CSVLQGTNEKLFF. The DNA for the CDR3 is TGCAGCGTTCTTCAGGGCACTAATGAAAAACTGTTTTTT. This rearrangement joins TRBV29-1 to TRBJ1-4; tentatively, D is TRBD1 (5 bases). This CDR3 is built from 13 residues. Germline loops: CDR1 SQVTM, CDR2 ANQGSEA. Trimming left V 5 bases short and J 2 bases short, with 9 bases between. Looking up the rest from reference TRBV29-1 and TRBJ1-4 gives the full variable domain: SAVISQKPSRDICQRGTSLTIQCQVDSQVTMMFWYRQQPGQSLTLIATANQGSEATYESGFVIDKFPISRPNLTFSTLTVSNMSPEDSSIYLCSVLQGTNEKLFFGSGTQLSVL.

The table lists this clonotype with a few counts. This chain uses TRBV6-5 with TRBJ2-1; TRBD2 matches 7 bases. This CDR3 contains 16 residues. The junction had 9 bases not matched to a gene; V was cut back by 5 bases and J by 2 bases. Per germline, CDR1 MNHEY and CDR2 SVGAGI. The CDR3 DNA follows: TGTGCCAGCAGTCCCAATAGCGGGCTGACCTACAATGAGCAGTTCTTC. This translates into CASSPNSGLTYNEQFF.

CDR3 amino acids: CASSYRVSAYEQYF. The CDR3 DNA is TGTGCCAGCAGTTACAGGGTGAGCGCCTACGAGCAGTACTTC. The chain carries TRBV12-3 or TRBV12-4 and TRBJ2-7; weak D call: TRBD1 (6 bases). Trimming shortened V by 4 bases and J by 2 bases, and 12 bases separated the two germline ends. The CDR3 extends over 14 amino acids.

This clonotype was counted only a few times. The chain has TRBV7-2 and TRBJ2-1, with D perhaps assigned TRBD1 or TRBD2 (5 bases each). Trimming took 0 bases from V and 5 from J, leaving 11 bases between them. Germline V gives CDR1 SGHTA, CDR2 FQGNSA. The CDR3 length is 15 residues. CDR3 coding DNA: TGTGCCAGCAGCTTAGCAACACTAGGGGACAATGAGCAGTTCTTC. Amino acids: CASSLATLGDNEQFF. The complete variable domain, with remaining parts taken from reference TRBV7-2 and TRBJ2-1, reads GAGVSQSPSNKVTEKGKDVELRCDPISGHTALYWYRQSLGQGLEFLIYFQGNSAPDKSGLPSDRFSAERTGGSVSTLTIQRTQQEDSAVYLCASSLATLGDNEQFFGPGTRLTVL.

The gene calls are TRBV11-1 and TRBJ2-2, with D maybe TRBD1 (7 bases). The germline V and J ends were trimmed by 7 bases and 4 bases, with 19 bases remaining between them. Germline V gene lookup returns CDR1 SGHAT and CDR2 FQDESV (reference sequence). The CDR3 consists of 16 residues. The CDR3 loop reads CASTLGGGLGTGELFF. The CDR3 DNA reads TGTGCCAGCACCCTCGGAGGGGGCCTGGGCACCGGGGAGCTGTTTTTT.

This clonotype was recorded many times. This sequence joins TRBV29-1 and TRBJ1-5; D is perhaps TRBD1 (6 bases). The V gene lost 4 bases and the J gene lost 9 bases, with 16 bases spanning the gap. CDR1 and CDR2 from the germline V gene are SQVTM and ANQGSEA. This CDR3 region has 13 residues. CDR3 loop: CSVAPMGGGPQHF. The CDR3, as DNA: TGCAGCGTTGCCCCTATGGGAGGGGGGCCCCAGCATTTT.

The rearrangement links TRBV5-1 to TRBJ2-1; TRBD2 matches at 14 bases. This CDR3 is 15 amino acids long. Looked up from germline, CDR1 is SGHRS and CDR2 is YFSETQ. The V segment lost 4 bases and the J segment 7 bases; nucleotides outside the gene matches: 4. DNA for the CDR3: TGCGCCAGCAGCGGGACTAGCGGGAGCAAGAATGAGCAGTTCTTC. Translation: CASSGTSGSKNEQFF.

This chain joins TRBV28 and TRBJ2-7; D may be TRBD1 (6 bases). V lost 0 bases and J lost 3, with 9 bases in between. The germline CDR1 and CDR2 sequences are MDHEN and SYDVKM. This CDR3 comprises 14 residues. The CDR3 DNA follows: TGTGCCAGCAGTTTATGGACAGGCTTCTACGAGCAGTACTTC. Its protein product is CASSLWTGFYEQYF.

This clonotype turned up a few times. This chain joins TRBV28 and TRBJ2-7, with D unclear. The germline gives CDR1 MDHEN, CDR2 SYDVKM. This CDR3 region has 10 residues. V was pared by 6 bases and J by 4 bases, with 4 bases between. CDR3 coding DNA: TGTGCCAGCAGCCAATACGAGCAGTACTTC. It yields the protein CASSQYEQYF.

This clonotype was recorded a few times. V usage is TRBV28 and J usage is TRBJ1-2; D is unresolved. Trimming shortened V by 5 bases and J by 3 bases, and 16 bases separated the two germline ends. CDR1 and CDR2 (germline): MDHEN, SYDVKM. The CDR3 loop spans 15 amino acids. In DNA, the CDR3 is TGTGCCAGCAGTCGACCCCTAAACATGGACTATGGCTACACCTTC. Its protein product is CASSRPLNMDYGYTF.